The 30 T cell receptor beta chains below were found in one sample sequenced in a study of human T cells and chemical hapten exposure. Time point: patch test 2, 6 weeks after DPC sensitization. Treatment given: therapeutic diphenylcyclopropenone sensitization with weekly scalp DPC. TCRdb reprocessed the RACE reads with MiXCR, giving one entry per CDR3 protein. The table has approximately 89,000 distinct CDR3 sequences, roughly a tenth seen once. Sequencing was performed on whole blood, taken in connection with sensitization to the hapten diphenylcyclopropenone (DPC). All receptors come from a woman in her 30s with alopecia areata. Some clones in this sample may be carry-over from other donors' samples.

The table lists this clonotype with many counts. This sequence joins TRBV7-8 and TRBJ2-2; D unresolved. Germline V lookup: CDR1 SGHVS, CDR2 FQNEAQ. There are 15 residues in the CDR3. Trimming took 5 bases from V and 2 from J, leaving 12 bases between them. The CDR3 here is CASSARVSNTGELFF. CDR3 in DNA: TGTGCCAGCAGCGCCCGGGTTTCTAACACCGGGGAGCTGTTTTTT.

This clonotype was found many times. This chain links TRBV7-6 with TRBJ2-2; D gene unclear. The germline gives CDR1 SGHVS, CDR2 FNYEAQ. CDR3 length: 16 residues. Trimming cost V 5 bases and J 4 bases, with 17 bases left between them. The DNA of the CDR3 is TGTGCCAGCAGCCCGTCTTTTGGACGACGCACCGGGGAGCTGTTTTTT. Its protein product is CASSPSFGRRTGELFF.

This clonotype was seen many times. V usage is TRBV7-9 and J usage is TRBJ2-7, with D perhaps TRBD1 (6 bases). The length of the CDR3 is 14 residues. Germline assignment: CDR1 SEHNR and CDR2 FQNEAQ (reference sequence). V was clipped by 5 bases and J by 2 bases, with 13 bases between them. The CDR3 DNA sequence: TGTGCCAGCAGCCCTACGGGACAAACCTACGAGCAGTACTTC. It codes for CASSPTGQTYEQYF.

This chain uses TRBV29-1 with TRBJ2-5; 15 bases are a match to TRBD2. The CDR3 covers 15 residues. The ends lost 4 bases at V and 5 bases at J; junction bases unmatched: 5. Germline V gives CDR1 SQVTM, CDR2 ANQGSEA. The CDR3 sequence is CSVGGLAGGLETQYF. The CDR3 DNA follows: TGCAGCGTTGGCGGACTAGCGGGAGGGCTCGAGACCCAGTACTTC.

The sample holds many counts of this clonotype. The CDR3 spells CASSSTSGGATQYF. CDR3 DNA: TGTGCCAGCAGCTCGACTAGCGGGGGGGCAACCCAGTACTTC. The V gene is TRBV11-2, the J gene TRBJ2-5, with TRBD2 matching over 14 bases. The CDR3 loop spans 14 amino acids. V lost 4 bases to trimming and J lost 8 bases; unmatched junction nucleotides: 3. The germline V gene encodes CDR1 SGHAT and CDR2 FQNNGV.

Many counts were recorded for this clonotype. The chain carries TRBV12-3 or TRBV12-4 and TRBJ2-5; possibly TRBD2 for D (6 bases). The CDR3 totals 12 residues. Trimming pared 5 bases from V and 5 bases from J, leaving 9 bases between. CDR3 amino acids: CASSVGGETQYF. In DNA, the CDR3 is TGTGCCAGCAGTGTAGGAGGGGAGACCCAGTACTTC.

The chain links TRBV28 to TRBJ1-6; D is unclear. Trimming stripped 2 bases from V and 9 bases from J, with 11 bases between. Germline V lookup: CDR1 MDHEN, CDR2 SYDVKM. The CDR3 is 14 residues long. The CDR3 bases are TGTGCCAGCAGTTTAAACCCCTGGGGTTCACCCCTCCACTTT. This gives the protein CASSLNPWGSPLHF.

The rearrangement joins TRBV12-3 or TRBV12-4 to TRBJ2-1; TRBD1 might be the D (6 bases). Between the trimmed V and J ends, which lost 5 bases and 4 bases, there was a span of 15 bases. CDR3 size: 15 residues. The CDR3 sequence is CASSGDRRDYNEQFF. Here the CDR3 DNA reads TGTGCCAGCAGTGGCGACAGGAGAGATTACAATGAGCAGTTCTTC.

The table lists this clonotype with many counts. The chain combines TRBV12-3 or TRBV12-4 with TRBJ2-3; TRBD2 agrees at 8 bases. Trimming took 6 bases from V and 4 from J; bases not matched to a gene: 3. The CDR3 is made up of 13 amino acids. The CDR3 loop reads CASSGGEADTQYF. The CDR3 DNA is TGTGCCAGCAGCGGGGGGGAGGCAGATACGCAGTATTTT.

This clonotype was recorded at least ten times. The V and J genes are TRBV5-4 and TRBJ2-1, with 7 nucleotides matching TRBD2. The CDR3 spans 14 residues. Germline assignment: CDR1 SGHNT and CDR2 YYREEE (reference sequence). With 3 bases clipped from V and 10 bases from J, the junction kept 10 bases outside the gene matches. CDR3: CASSSGGRPAEQFF. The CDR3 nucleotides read TGTGCCAGCAGCTCCGGCGGGAGACCAGCCGAGCAGTTCTTC.

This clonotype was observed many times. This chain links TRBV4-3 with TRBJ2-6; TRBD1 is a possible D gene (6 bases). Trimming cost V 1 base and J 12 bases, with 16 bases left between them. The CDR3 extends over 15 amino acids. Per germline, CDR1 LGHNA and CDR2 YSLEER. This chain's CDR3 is CASSQVAGARGVLTF. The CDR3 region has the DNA TGCGCCAGCAGCCAAGTAGCTGGGGCCAGGGGCGTCCTGACTTTC.

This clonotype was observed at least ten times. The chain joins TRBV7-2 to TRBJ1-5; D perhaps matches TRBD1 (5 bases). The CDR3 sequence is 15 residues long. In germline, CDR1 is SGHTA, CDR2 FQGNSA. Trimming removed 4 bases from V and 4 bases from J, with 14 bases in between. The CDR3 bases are TGTGCCAGCAGCTCGCAGGGTGGGGCTAATCAGCCCCAGCATTTT. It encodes CASSSQGGANQPQHF.

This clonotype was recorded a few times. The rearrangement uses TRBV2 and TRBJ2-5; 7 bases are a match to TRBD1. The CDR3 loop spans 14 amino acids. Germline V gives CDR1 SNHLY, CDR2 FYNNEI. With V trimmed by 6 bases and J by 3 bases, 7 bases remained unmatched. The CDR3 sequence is CASREGALKETQYF. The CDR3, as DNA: TGTGCCAGCAGAGAGGGGGCCCTTAAAGAGACCCAGTACTTC.

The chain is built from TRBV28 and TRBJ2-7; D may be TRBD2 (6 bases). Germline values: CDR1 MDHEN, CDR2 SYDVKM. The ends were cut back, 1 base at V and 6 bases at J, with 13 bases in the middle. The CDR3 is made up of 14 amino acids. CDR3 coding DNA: TGTGCCAGCAGTTTATACCGGGACTCCGGCGAGCAGTACTTC. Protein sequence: CASSLYRDSGEQYF.

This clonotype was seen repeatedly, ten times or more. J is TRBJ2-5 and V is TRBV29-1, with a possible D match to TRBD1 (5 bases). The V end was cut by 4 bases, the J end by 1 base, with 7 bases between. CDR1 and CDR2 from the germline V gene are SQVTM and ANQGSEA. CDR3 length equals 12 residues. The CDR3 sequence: CSVARGQETQYF. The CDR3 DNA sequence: TGCAGCGTTGCTAGGGGCCAAGAGACCCAGTACTTC.

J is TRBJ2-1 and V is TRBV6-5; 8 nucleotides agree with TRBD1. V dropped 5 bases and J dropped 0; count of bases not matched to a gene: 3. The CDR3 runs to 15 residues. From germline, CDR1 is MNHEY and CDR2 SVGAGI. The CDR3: CASSTTGGSYNEQFF. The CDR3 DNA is TGTGCCAGCAGTACCACAGGGGGCTCCTACAATGAGCAGTTCTTC.

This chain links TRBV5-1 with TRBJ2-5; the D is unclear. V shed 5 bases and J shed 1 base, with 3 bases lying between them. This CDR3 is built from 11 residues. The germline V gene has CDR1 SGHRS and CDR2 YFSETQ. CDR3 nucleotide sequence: TGCGCCAGCAGAAGCCAAGAGACCCAGTACTTC. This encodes CASRSQETQYF.

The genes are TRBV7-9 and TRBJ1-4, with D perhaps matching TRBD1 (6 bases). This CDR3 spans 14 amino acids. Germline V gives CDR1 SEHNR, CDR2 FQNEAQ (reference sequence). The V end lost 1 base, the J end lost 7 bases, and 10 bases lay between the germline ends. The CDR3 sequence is CASSLEDSIEKLFF. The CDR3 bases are TGTGCCAGCAGCTTAGAGGACAGCATTGAAAAACTGTTTTTT.

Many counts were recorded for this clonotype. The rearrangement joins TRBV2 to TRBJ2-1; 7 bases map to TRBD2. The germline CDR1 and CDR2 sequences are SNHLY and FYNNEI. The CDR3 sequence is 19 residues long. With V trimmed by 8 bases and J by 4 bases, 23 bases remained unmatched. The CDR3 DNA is TGTGCCAGCGGTGGGAGGTTCGGGCGGGAGAACTTTTCTTACAATGAGCAGTTCTTC. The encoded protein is CASGGRFGRENFSYNEQFF.

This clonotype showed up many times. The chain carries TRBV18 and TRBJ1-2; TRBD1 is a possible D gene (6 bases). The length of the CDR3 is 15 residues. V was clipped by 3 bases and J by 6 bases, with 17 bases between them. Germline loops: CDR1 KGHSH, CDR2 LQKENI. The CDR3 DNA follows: TGTGCCAGCTCACCTCAGGGGCAGCGGCAGGATGGCTACACCTTC. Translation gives CASSPQGQRQDGYTF.

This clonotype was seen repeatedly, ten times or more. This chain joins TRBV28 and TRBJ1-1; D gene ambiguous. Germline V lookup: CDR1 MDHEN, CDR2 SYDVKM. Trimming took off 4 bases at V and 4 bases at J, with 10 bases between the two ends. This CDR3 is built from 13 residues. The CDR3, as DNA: TGTGCCAGCAGTTCCTCAGTCTTCACTGAAGCTTTCTTT. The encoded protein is CASSSSVFTEAFF.

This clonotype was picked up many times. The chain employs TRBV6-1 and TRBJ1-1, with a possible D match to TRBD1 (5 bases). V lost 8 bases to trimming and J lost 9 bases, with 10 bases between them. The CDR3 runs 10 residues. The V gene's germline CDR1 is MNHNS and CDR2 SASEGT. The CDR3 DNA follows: TGTGCCAGCGACAGCTATAAAGCTTTCTTT. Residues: CASDSYKAFF.

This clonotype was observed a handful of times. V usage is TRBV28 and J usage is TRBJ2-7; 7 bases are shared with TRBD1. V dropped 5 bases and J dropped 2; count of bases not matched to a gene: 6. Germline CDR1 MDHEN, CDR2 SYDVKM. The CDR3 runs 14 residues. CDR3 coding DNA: TGTGCCAGCAGTCAATACGGGACAGCCTACGAGCAGTACTTC. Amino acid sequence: CASSQYGTAYEQYF.

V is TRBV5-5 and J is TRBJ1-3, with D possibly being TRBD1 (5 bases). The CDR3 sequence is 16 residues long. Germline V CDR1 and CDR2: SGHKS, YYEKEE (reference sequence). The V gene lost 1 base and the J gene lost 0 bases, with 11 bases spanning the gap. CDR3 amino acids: CASSLMGQSSGNTIYF. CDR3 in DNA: TGTGCCAGCAGCTTGATGGGGCAGTCCTCTGGAAACACCATATATTTT.

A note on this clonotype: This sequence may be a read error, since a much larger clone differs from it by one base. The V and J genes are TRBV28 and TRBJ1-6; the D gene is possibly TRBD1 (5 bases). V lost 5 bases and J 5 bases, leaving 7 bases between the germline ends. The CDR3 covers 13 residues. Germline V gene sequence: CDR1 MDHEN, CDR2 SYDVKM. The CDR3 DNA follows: TGTGCCAGCAGTGGGGACCATAATTCACCCCTCCACTTT. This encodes CASSGDHNSPLHF.

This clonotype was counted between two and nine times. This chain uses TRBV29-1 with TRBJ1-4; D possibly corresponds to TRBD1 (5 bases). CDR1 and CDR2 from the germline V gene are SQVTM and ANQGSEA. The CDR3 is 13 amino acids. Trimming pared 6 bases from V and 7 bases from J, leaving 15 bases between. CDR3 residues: CSVSQGASEKLFF. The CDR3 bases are TGCAGCGTGTCTCAGGGCGCGAGTGAAAAACTGTTTTTT.

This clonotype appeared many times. CDR3 nucleotides: TGTGCCATCCGTGGGACAGGGGAAGGGAACACTGAAGCTTTCTTT. This translates into CAIRGTGEGNTEAFF. The J gene is TRBJ1-1, the V gene TRBV10-3, with 10 bases that match TRBD1. The CDR3 is 15 amino acids. V lost 8 bases and J lost 1; bases outside the gene matches: 7. Germline-derived CDR1 and CDR2 are ENHRY and SYGVKD.

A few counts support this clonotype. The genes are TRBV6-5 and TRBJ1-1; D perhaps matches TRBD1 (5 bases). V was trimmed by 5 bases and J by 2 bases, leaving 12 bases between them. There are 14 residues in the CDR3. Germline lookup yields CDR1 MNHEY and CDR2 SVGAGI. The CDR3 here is CASSRRQGNTEAFF. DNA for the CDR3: TGTGCCAGCAGTAGAAGGCAGGGCAACACTGAAGCTTTCTTT.

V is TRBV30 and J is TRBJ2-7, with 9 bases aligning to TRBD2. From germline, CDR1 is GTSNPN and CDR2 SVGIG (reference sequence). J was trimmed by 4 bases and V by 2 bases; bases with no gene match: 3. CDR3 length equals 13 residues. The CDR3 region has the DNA TGTGCCTGGAGTCGAGGACTAGCGTACGAGCAGTACTTC. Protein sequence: CAWSRGLAYEQYF.

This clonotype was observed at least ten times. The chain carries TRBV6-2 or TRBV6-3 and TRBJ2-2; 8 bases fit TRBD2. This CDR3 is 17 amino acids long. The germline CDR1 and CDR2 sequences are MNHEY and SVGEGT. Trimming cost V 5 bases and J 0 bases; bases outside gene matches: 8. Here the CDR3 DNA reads TGTGCCAGCAGTCAACCGGGACTAGATTCGAACACCGGGGAGCTGTTTTTT. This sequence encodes CASSQPGLDSNTGELFF.